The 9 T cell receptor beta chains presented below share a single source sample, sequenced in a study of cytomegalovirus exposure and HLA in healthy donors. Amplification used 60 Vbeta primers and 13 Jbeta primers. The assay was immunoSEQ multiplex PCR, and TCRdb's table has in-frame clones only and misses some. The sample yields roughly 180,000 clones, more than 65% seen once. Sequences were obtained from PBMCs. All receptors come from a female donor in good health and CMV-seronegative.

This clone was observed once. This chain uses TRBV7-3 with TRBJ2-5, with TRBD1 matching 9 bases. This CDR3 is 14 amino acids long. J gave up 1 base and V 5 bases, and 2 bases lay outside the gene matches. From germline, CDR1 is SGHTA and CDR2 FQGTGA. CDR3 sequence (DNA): TGTGCCAGCAGCGAGACAGGGGGCCAAGAGACCCAGTACTTC. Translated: CASSETGGQETQYF.

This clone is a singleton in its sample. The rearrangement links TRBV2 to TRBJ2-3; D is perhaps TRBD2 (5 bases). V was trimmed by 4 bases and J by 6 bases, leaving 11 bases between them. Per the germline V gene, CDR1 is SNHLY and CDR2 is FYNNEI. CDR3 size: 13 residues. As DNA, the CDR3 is TGTGCCAGCAGTGCGTTTAGAGGGGATACGCAGTATTTT. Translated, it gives CASSAFRGDTQYF.

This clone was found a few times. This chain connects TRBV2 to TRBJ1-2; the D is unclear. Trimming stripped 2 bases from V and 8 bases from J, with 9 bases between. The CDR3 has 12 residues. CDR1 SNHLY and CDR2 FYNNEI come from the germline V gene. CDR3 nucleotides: TGTGCCAGCAGTGAAAGCCGAGGGGGCTACACCTTC. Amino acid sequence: CASSESRGGYTF.

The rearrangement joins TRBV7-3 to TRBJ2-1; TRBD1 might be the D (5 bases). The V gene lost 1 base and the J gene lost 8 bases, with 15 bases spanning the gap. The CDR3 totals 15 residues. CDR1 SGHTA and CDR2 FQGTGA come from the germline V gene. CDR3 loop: CASSLKSGPGYEQFF. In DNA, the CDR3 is TGTGCCAGCAGCTTAAAGTCCGGTCCAGGGTATGAGCAGTTCTTC.

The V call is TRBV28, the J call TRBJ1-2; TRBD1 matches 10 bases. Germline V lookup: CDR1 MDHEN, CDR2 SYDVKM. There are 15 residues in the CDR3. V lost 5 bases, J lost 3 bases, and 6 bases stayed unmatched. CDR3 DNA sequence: TGTGCCAGCAGTCCACGACAGGGGGCGTACTATGGCTACACCTTC. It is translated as CASSPRQGAYYGYTF.

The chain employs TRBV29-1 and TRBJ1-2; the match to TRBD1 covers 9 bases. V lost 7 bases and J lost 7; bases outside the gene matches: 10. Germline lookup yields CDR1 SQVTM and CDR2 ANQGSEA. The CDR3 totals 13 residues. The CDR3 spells CSAPGQGIGGYTF. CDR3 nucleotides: TGCAGCGCACCGGGACAGGGAATAGGTGGCTACACCTTC. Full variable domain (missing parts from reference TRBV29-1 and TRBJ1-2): SAVISQKPSRDICQRGTSLTIQCQVDSQVTMMFWYRQQPGQSLTLIATANQGSEATYESGFVIDKFPISRPNLTFSTLTVSNMSPEDSSIYLCSAPGQGIGGYTFGSGTRLTVV.

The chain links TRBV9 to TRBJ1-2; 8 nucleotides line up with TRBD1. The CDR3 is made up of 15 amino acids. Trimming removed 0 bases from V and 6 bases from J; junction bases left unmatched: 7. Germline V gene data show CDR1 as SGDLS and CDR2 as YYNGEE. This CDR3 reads CASSVEQGGLDGYTF. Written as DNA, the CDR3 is TGTGCCAGCAGCGTAGAACAGGGGGGACTCGATGGCTACACCTTC. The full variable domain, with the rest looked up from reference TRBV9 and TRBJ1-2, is DSGVTQTPKHLITATGQRVTLRCSPRSGDLSVYWYQQSLDQGLQFLIQYYNGEERAKGNILERFSAQQFPDLHSELNLSSLELGDSALYFCASSVEQGGLDGYTFGSGTRLTVV.

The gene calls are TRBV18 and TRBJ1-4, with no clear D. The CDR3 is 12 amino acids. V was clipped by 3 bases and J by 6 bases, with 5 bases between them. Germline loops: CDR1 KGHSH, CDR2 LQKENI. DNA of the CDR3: TGTGCCAGCTCACCGAGCGATGAAAAACTGTTTTTT. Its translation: CASSPSDEKLFF.

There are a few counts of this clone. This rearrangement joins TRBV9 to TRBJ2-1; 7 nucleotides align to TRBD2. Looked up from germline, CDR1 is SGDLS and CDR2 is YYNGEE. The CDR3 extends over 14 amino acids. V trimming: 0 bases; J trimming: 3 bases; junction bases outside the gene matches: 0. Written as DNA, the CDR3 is TGTGCCAGCAGCGTAGGGACTAGCTACAATGAGCAGTTCTTC. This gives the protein CASSVGTSYNEQFF.